The entry below gives a single T cell receptor (beta chain) sequence along with its context. This sample stems from a study of blood T cell repertoires in COVID-19. Study background: Specimens from acute and convalescent COVID-19 originated in the United States, Italy and Spain. Sources were T cells, B-cell-depleted T cells, or PBMCs; the material itself was cDNA or gDNA.

Authors' analysis steps: Cell counts per sample came from amplifying reference gene primers. Using immunoSEQ multiplex PCR, the repertoire was profiled, and TCRdb retains in-frame clones only, with some absent. That table furnishes V, J and clone size, whereas the DNA furnished D and trimming. The repertoire holds roughly 91,000 clones, with approximately 78% as singletons. CDR3 length: 14 residues. V was pared by 8 bases and J by 3 bases, with 9 bases of the junction left unmatched. Germline-derived CDR1 and CDR2 are KGHSH and LQKENI. The V gene is TRBV18, the J gene TRBJ1-1, with 7 positions matching TRBD1. The specimen was peripheral blood. The source is a woman of 80 years or more with acute or convalescent COVID-19. CDR3 nucleotides: TGTGCCAGCCACCGACAGGGCAGGGACACTGAAGCTTTCTTT. This sequence encodes CASHRQGRDTEAFF.